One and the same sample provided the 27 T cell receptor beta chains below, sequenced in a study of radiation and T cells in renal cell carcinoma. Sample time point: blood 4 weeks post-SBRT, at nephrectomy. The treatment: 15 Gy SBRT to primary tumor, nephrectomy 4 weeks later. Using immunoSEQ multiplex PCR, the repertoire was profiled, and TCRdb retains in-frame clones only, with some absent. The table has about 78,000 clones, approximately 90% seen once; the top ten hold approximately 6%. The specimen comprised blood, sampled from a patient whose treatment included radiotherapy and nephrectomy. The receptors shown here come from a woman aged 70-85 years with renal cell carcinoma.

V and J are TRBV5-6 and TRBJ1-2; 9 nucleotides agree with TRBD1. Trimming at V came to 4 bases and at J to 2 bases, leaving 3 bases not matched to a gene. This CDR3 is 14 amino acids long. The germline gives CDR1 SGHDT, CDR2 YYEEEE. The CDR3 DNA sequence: TGTGCCAGCAGCCACAGGGGGCCGAACTATGGCTACACCTTC. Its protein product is CASSHRGPNYGYTF.

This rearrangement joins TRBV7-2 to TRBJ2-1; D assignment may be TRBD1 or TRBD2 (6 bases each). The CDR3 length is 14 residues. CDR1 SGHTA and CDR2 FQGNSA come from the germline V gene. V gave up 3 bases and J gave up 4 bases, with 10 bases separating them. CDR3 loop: CASSFGGGYNEQFF. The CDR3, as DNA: TGTGCCAGCAGCTTTGGAGGGGGTTACAATGAGCAGTTCTTC.

The CDR3 here is CATSRDAAISGANVLTF. As DNA, the CDR3 is TGTGCCACCAGCAGAGATGCCGCAATCTCTGGGGCCAACGTCCTGACTTTC. The V and J genes are TRBV15 and TRBJ2-6; D call uncertain. CDR1 and CDR2 from the germline V gene are LNHNV and YYDKDF (reference sequence). V lost 0 bases, J lost 0 bases, and 9 bases lay in between. The CDR3 is 17 residues long.

The CDR3 loop is CASSFIPGTVPHNEQFF. CDR3 DNA: TGTGCCAGCAGTTTCATACCCGGGACAGTCCCACACAATGAGCAGTTCTTC. This chain uses TRBV27 with TRBJ2-1; 7 nucleotides line up with TRBD1. The CDR3 has 17 residues. Germline CDR1 reads MNHEY; CDR2 reads SMNVEV (reference sequence). Trimming at V came to 3 bases and at J to 5 bases, leaving 13 bases not matched to a gene.

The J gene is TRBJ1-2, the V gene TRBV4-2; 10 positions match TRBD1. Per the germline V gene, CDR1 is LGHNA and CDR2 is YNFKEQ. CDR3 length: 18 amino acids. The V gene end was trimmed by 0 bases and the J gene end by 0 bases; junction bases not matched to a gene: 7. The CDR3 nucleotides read TGTGCCAGCAGCCAAGACGGGACAGGGGCTATCCCTAACTATGGCTACACCTTC. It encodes CASSQDGTGAIPNYGYTF.

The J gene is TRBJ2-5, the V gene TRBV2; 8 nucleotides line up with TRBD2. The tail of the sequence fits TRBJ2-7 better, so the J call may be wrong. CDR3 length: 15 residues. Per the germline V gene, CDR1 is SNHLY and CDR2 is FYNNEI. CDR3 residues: CASSERRGESYEQYF. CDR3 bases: TGTGCCAGCAGTGAGCGGCGGGGGGAATCCTACGAGCAGTACTTC.

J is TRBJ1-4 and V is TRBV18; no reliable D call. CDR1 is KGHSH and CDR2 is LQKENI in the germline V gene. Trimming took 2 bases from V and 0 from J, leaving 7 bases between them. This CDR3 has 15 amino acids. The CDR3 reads CASSPNGATNEKLFF. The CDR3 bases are TGTGCCAGCTCACCAAACGGAGCAACTAATGAAAAACTGTTTTTT.

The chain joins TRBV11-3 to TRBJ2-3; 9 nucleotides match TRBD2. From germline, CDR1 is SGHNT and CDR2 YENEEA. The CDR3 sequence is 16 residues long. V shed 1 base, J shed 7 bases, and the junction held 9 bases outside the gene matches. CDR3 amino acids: CASSLVLAGGRYTQYF. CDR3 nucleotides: TGTGCCAGCAGCTTAGTACTGGCGGGGGGGCGATATACGCAGTATTTT.

The chain's CDR3 is CASTSYGGGAADTQYF. The CDR3 coding sequence is TGCGCCAGCACCTCCTATGGCGGGGGGGCCGCAGATACGCAGTATTTT. This chain links TRBV5-1 with TRBJ2-3; 9 positions match TRBD2. The CDR3 is 16 residues long. Trimming took 6 bases from V and 4 from J; bases not matched to a gene: 12. In germline, CDR1 is SGHRS, CDR2 YFSETQ.

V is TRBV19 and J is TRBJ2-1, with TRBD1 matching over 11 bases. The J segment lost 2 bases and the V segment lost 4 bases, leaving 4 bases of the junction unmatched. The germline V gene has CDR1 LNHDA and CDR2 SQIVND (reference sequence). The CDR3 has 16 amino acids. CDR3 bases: TGTGCCAGTAGTAAGCCGGGACAGGGGGCCTACAATGAGCAGTTCTTC. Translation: CASSKPGQGAYNEQFF.

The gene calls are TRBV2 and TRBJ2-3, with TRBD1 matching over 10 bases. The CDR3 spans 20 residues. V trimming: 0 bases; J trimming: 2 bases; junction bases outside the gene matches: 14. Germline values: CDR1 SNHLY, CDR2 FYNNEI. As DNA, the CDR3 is TGTGCCAGCAGTGAAGCCTATCCCGGGACAGGGGCGGGGACCACAGATACGCAGTATTTT. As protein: CASSEAYPGTGAGTTDTQYF.

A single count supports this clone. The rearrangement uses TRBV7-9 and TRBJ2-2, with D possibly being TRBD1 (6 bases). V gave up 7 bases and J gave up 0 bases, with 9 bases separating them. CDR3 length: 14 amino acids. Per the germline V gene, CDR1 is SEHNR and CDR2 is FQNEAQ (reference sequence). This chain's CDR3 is CASNRDTNTGELFF. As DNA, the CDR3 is TGTGCCAGCAACCGGGACACGAACACCGGGGAGCTGTTTTTT.

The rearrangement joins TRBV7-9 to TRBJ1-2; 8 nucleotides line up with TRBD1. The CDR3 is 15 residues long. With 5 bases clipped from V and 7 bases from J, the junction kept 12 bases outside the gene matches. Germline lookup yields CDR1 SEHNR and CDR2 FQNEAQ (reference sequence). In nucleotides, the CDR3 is TGTGCCAGCAGCCAAGGACAGGGTAGTATGGGTGGCTACACCTTC. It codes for CASSQGQGSMGGYTF. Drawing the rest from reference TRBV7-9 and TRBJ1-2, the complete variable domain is DTGVSQNPRHKITKRGQNVTFRCDPISEHNRLYWYRQTLGQGPEFLTYFQNEAQLEKSRLLSDRFSAERPKGSFSTLEIQRTEQGDSAMYLCASSQGQGSMGGYTFGSGTRLTVV.

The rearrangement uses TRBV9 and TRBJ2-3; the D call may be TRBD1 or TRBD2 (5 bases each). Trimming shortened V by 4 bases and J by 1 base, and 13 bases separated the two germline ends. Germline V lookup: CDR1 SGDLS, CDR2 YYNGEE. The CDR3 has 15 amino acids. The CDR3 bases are TGTGCCAGCAGCACCTTACTGGGGGGCACAGATACGCAGTATTTT. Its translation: CASSTLLGGTDTQYF.

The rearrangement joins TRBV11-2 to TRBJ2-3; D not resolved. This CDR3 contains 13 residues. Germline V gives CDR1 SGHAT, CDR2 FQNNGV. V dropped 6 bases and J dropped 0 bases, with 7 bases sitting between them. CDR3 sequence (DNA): TGTGCCAGCAGTCCGACAAGCACAGATACGCAGTATTTT. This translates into CASSPTSTDTQYF.

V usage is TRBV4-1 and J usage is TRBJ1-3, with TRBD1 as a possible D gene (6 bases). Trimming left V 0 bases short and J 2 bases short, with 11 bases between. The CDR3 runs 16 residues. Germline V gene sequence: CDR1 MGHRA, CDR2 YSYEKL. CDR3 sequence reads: CASSQDIGGTGNTIYF. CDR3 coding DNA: TGCGCCAGCAGCCAAGATATCGGGGGCACTGGAAACACCATATATTTT.

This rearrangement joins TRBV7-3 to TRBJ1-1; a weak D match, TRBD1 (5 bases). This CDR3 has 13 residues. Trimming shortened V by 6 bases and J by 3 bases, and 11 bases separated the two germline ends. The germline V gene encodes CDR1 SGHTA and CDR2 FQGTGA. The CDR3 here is CASSWAGDTEAFF. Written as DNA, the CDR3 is TGTGCCAGCAGTTGGGCGGGGGACACTGAAGCTTTCTTT.

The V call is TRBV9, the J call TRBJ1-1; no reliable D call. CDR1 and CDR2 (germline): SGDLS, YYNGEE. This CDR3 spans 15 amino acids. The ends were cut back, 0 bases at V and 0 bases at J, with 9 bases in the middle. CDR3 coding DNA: TGTGCCAGCAGCGTAGGGGCAGCGATGAACACTGAAGCTTTCTTT. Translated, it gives CASSVGAAMNTEAFF.

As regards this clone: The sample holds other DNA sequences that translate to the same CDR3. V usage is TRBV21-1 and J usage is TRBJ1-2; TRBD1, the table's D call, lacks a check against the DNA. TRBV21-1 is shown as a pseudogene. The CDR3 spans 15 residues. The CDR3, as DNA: TGTGCCAGCAGCAAAGGAGAGGGGGCAAACTATGGCTACACCTTC. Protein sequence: CASSKGEGANYGYTF.

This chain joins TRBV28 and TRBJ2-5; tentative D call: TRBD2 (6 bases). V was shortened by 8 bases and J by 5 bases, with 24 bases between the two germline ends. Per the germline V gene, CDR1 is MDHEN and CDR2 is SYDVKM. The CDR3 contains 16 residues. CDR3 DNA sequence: TGTGCCAGCGTCCTGGGAGGCGTAGGTCCGGCGGAGACCCAGTACTTC. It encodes CASVLGGVGPAETQYF.

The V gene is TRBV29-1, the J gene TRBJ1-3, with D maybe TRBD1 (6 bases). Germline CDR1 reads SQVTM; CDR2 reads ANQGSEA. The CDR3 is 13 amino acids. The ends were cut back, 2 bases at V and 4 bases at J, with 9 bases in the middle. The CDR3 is CSVERDIGNTIYF. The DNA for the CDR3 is TGCAGCGTTGAAAGGGACATCGGAAACACCATATATTTT.

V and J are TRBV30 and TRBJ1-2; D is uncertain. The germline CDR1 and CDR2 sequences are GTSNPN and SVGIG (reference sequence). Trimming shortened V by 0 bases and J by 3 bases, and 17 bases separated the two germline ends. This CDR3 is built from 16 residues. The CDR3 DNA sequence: TGTGCCTGGAGTGTACCAGGCTCAGCTACAGACTATGGCTACACCTTC. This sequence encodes CAWSVPGSATDYGYTF.

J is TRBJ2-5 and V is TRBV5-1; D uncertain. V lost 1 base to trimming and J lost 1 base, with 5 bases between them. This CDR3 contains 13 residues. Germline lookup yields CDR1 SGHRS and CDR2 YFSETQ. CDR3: CASSLTSQETQYF. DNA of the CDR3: TGCGCCAGCAGCTTGACCAGCCAAGAGACCCAGTACTTC.

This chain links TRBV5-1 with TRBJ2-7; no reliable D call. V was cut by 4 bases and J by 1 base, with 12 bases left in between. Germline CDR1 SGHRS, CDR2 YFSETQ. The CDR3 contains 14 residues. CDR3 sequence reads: CASSPEVISYEQYF. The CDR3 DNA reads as TGCGCCAGCAGCCCCGAGGTTATTTCCTACGAGCAGTACTTC.

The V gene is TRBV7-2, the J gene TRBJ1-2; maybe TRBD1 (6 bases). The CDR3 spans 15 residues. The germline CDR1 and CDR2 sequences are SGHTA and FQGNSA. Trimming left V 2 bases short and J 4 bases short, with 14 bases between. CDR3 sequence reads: CASSLYNGGIYGYTF. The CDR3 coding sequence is TGTGCCAGCAGCTTATATAACGGGGGCATCTATGGCTACACCTTC.

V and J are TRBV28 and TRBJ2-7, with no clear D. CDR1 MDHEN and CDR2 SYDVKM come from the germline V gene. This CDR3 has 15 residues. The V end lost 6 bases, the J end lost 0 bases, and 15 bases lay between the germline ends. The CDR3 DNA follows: TGTGCCAGCAGCGCGCCCCAGGAGCCCTCCTACGAGCAGTACTTC. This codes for CASSAPQEPSYEQYF.

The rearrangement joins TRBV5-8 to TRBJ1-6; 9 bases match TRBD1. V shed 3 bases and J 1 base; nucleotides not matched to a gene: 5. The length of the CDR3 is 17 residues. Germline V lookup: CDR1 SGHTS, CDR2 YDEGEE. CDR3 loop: CASSSTQGASYNSPLHF. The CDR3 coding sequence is TGTGCCAGCAGCTCAACACAGGGGGCATCCTATAATTCACCCCTCCACTTT.